Listed here are 21 T cell receptor beta chains from one sample, sequenced in a study of cytomegalovirus exposure and HLA in healthy donors. With 60 Vbeta and 13 Jbeta primers, the PCR was carried out. Repertoires were generated with immunoSEQ multiplex PCR, while TCRdb's copy carries only in-frame clones and drops some. The sample holds a few hundred thousand clones, approximately 80% seen once. Sequenced material: PBMCs. Every receptor here comes from a woman aged 60-70 years in good health and CMV-seropositive.

This clone was seen once. J is TRBJ2-7 and V is TRBV18; D possibly corresponds to TRBD2 (5 bases). V was pared by 4 bases and J by 1 base, with 8 bases between. The CDR3 length is 13 residues. CDR1 KGHSH and CDR2 LQKENI come from the germline V gene. CDR3 amino acids: CASSREGSYEQYF. The CDR3 DNA reads TGTGCCAGCTCACGAGAGGGATCCTACGAGCAGTACTTC.

V gene TRBV2 combines with J gene TRBJ2-1; D is ambiguous. Trimming shortened V by 5 bases and J by 15 bases, and 17 bases separated the two germline ends. Germline loops: CDR1 SNHLY, CDR2 FYNNEI. CDR3 length equals 12 residues. CDR3 nucleotide sequence: TGTGCCAGCAGTCTTTTCCGAGGAAGGCCGTTCTTC. Translation gives CASSLFRGRPFF.

J is TRBJ2-1 and V is TRBV5-6; the D gene is possibly TRBD2 (5 bases). Germline CDR1 and CDR2: SGHDT and YYEEEE. The V and J ends lost 4 bases and 3 bases respectively, with 14 bases between them. This CDR3 is built from 15 residues. The CDR3 reads CASSNTAGSYNEQFF. The CDR3 DNA sequence: TGTGCCAGCAGCAACACAGCTGGGAGCTACAATGAGCAGTTCTTC.

The rearrangement uses TRBV7-2 and TRBJ2-7; 11 positions match TRBD2. Germline trimming cut 5 bases from V and 0 bases from J; bases unmatched to any gene: 3. There are 15 residues in the CDR3. CDR1 is SGHTA, CDR2 FQGNSA, per germline. The CDR3 here is CASSRTSGLSYEQYF. In DNA, the CDR3 is TGTGCCAGCAGCCGGACTAGCGGGCTCTCCTACGAGCAGTACTTC.

The rearrangement links TRBV28 to TRBJ2-7, with D perhaps TRBD1 (6 bases). Germline V gene lookup returns CDR1 MDHEN and CDR2 SYDVKM. The CDR3 sequence is 11 residues long. V was pared by 4 bases and J by 7 bases, with 8 bases between. The CDR3 coding sequence is TGTGCCAGCAGTTCGAGGGGGGAGCAGTACTTC. Translated: CASSSRGEQYF.

This rearrangement joins TRBV20-1 to TRBJ1-2; 8 positions match TRBD1. Germline values: CDR1 DFQATT, CDR2 SNEGSKA (reference sequence). The CDR3 consists of 11 residues. V trimming: 6 bases; J trimming: 8 bases; junction bases outside the gene matches: 5. The CDR3 coding sequence is TGCAGTGCCAGACAGGGGCCGGGCTACACCTTC. Encoded protein: CSARQGPGYTF.

The CDR3 DNA is TGTGCCAGCACCTCAGCGGGACCGACCTATACGCAGTATTTT. Translation: CASTSAGPTYTQYF. The chain recombines TRBV27 with TRBJ2-3, with TRBD2 matching over 7 bases. Germline lookup yields CDR1 MNHEY and CDR2 SMNVEV (reference sequence). The CDR3 is made up of 14 amino acids. The J segment lost 7 bases and the V segment lost 7 bases, leaving 11 bases of the junction unmatched.

V and J are TRBV20-1 and TRBJ2-5; tentative D call: TRBD2 (6 bases). The CDR3 totals 11 residues. The germline V gene has CDR1 DFQATT and CDR2 SNEGSKA (reference sequence). The CDR3 DNA reads TGCATGACTAGACCTCAAGAGACCCAGTACTTC. Translating gives CMTRPQETQYF.

V is TRBV9 and J is TRBJ1-4, with 7 bases identical to TRBD1. This CDR3 has 15 residues. CDR1 is SGDLS and CDR2 is YYNGEE in the germline V gene. The V gene end was trimmed by 3 bases and the J gene end by 7 bases; junction bases not matched to a gene: 9. CDR3 protein: CASSGHDRDGEKLFF. CDR3 sequence (DNA): TGTGCCAGCAGCGGACATGACAGGGACGGTGAAAAACTGTTTTTT.

This clone was found a few times. The chain joins TRBV2 to TRBJ2-1; TRBD1 agrees at 7 bases. The ends lost 5 bases at V and 15 bases at J; junction bases unmatched: 7. Germline V lookup: CDR1 SNHLY, CDR2 FYNNEI. This CDR3 has 11 residues. CDR3 sequence (DNA): TGTGCCAGCAGTACAGACAGGGTGCCGTTCTTC. This translates into CASSTDRVPFF.

The rearrangement uses TRBV5-6 and TRBJ2-7; possibly TRBD2 for D (6 bases). Trimming took 1 base from V and 5 from J, leaving 16 bases between them. CDR3 size: 15 residues. Germline V gene sequence: CDR1 SGHDT, CDR2 YYEEEE. CDR3 protein: CASSLLLAVRDEQYF. The DNA of the CDR3 is TGTGCCAGCAGCTTGTTGTTAGCGGTCCGCGACGAGCAGTACTTC. Variable domain in full (rest from reference TRBV5-6 and TRBJ2-7): DAGVTQSPTHLIKTRGQQVTLRCSPKSGHDTVSWYQQALGQGPQFIFQYYEEEERQRGNFPDRFSGHQFPNYSSELNVNALLLGDSALYLCASSLLLAVRDEQYFGPGTRLTVT.

The chain carries TRBV4-1 and TRBJ2-2, with 8 bases fitting TRBD2. Trimming at V came to 3 bases and at J to 1 base, leaving 13 bases not matched to a gene. CDR1 MGHRA and CDR2 YSYEKL come from the germline V gene. The CDR3 has 19 amino acids. As DNA, the CDR3 is TGCGCCAGCAGCCACGCGGGTGCCCCGGGACTAGGGAACACCGGGGAGCTGTTTTTT. It translates to CASSHAGAPGLGNTGELFF.

This clone came up a few times. The J gene is TRBJ1-1, the V gene TRBV5-4, with 7 bases fitting TRBD1. This CDR3 has 15 residues. Per germline, CDR1 SGHNT and CDR2 YYREEE (reference sequence). Germline trimming cut 5 bases from V and 0 bases from J; bases unmatched to any gene: 7. CDR3 nucleotides: TGTGCCAGCAGAGTTGGACAGGCGATGAACACTGAAGCTTTCTTT. This gives the protein CASRVGQAMNTEAFF.

This chain uses TRBV6-1 with TRBJ2-7; 9 positions match TRBD2. Germline V gene data show CDR1 as MNHNS and CDR2 as SASEGT. There are 13 residues in the CDR3. Trimming cost V 5 bases and J 3 bases; bases outside gene matches: 2. CDR3 protein: CASSRLADYEQYF. The CDR3 bases are TGTGCCAGCAGTAGACTAGCGGACTACGAGCAGTACTTC.

This sequence joins TRBV4-2 and TRBJ2-7; D uncertain. Trimming pared 0 bases from V and 3 bases from J, leaving 12 bases between. The CDR3 runs to 15 residues. CDR1 is LGHNA and CDR2 is YNFKEQ in the germline V gene. This CDR3 reads CASSQEGRSGYEQYF. Here the CDR3 DNA reads TGTGCCAGCAGCCAAGAAGGTCGGAGTGGCTACGAGCAGTACTTC.

The chain employs TRBV7-2 and TRBJ2-1; 8 bases are shared with TRBD2. V was clipped by 5 bases and J by 1 base; unmatched bases: 4. The CDR3 has 15 amino acids. Per the germline V gene, CDR1 is SGHTA and CDR2 is FQGNSA. In DNA form, the CDR3 reads TGTGCCAGCAGCCCAGCGGGGGCTTCCTACAATGAGCAGTTCTTC. Residues: CASSPAGASYNEQFF.

The rearrangement links TRBV14 to TRBJ2-7, with D perhaps matching TRBD1 (5 bases). The CDR3 totals 15 residues. CDR1 SGHDN and CDR2 FVKESK come from the germline V gene. V shed 0 bases and J shed 2 bases, with 11 bases lying between them. CDR3 sequence: CASSQEGTRAYEQYF. DNA for the CDR3: TGTGCCAGCAGCCAAGAAGGTACCAGGGCCTACGAGCAGTACTTC.

J is TRBJ1-1 and V is TRBV12-5; D is unclear. Looked up from germline, CDR1 is LGHNT and CDR2 is FRNRAP. The CDR3 is 16 residues long. V gave up 1 base and J gave up 1 base, with 13 bases separating them. CDR3 sequence reads: CASGLGFGVGNTEAFF. The CDR3 nucleotides read TGTGCTAGTGGTTTGGGGTTCGGGGTAGGGAACACTGAAGCTTTCTTT.

The chain combines TRBV10-3 with TRBJ1-4; D might be TRBD1 (5 bases). This CDR3 has 15 residues. The ends were cut back, 0 bases at V and 7 bases at J, with 12 bases in the middle. Germline V lookup: CDR1 ENHRY, CDR2 SYGVKD. CDR3 residues: CAISESGLTGEKLFF. The CDR3 DNA sequence: TGTGCCATCAGTGAGTCGGGCCTTACAGGTGAAAAACTGTTTTTT.

This clone occurred once. The CDR3 DNA reads TGTGCCAGCAGCCGAAGACAGGGTAGCACAGATACGCAGTATTTT. Amino acids: CASSRRQGSTDTQYF. The chain couples TRBV5-6 to TRBJ2-3, with TRBD1 identical over 7 bases. Trimming removed 4 bases from V and 0 bases from J; junction bases left unmatched: 5. This CDR3 contains 15 residues. Germline CDR1 is SGHDT and CDR2 is YYEEEE.

This clone showed up just a few times. The rearrangement links TRBV5-6 to TRBJ2-3, with 15 bases fitting TRBD2. Germline V lookup: CDR1 SGHDT, CDR2 YYEEEE. The V segment lost 4 bases and the J segment 4 bases; nucleotides outside the gene matches: 4. This CDR3 spans 16 amino acids. The DNA for the CDR3 is TGTGCCAGCAGCCGGCGGACTAGCGGGAGGGCAGATACGCAGTATTTT. This sequence encodes CASSRRTSGRADTQYF.